The subject of this entry is one T cell receptor beta chain. These data belong to a study of blood T cell repertoires in COVID-19. Background on the study: Sites across the United States, Italy and Spain contributed samples from acute and convalescent COVID-19. Sources were T cells, B-cell-depleted T cells, or PBMCs; the material itself was cDNA or gDNA.

The data were produced by immunoSEQ multiplex PCR, yet TCRdb's version contains in-frame clones alone and is incomplete. The sample has about 230,000 clones, approximately 90% seen once. CDR3 length: 18 amino acids. The V gene end was trimmed by 4 bases and the J gene end by 4 bases; junction bases not matched to a gene: 17. The germline V gene encodes CDR1 ENHRY and CDR2 SYGVKD. This clonotype was obtained from a woman under 30 who had recovered from COVID-19. The sequencing input was peripheral blood. V is TRBV10-3 and J is TRBJ2-3; 7 bases line up with TRBD2. CDR3 residues: CAISADPSGVLVADTQYF. Here the CDR3 DNA reads TGTGCCATCAGTGCGGACCCCAGCGGGGTGTTAGTGGCAGATACGCAGTATTTT.